This record covers a single T cell receptor beta chain. The antigen is undetermined. The sample comes from a study of OX40 agonist ivuxolimab in advanced cancers. Overall study: Having had anti-PD-1, anti-PD-L1 or anti-CTLA-4 therapy before was allowed, and under 50% had some. Two cutaneous melanoma patients and one hepatocellular carcinoma patient, three in all, had partial responses.

Study-wide results and limits: The study did not work out the antigen specificity of the expanded peripheral T cells.

Samples were taken at baseline and on day 1 of cycles 4 and 7. The repertoire was sequenced with immunoSEQ multiplex PCR; TCRdb's copy has only in-frame clones and lacks some. The sample carries about 12,000 clones, roughly 77% recorded once. Trimming shortened V by 3 bases and J by 5 bases, and 21 bases separated the two germline ends. The CDR3 totals 16 residues. Germline CDR1 SGDLS, CDR2 YYNGEE. The chain couples TRBV9 to TRBJ2-7; no reliable D call. The material sequenced was CD4+ or CD8+ T cells sorted from blood, taken in a trial of the OX40 agonist ivuxolimab. The TCR originated in an adult with an advanced solid tumor such as melanoma, head and neck, liver or kidney cancer. CDR3 nucleotide sequence: TGTGCCAGCAGCGCCCCCTCTGCGGTAGGAGAGGACGAGCAGTACTTC. Protein sequence: CASSAPSAVGEDEQYF.